Presented here are 25 T cell receptor beta chains from one specimen sequenced in a study of persistence of HIV-infected CD4 T cells. Sequencing used immunoSEQ version 4 in survey mode. TCRdb's table, derived via immunoSEQ multiplex PCR, lists solely in-frame clones and lacks some. The sample yields 25,000 to 35,000 clones, 82% seen once. No antigens are known for them. Stimulation used about 9.5 ug/mL lysate from CMV-infected fibroblasts. Memory cells lacking CD40L and CD69 with high CD45RO were sorted. The sequences come from CD4+ T cells sorted from PBMCs after 18-hour stimulation, collected from a patient who received antiretroviral therapy. These receptors were obtained from an adult man with HIV who was CMV-seropositive.

This clone was found a few times. CDR3 coding DNA: TGTGCCAGCAGTTTCTCCCAGGGAGGCTCCTACGAGCAGTACTTC. This gives the protein CASSFSQGGSYEQYF. The V and J genes are TRBV27 and TRBJ2-7; possibly TRBD2 for D (6 bases). The CDR3 runs 15 residues. The germline CDR1 and CDR2 sequences are MNHEY and SMNVEV (reference sequence). The V end lost 3 bases, the J end lost 0 bases, and 12 bases lay between the germline ends.

This clone was observed a single time. The rearrangement links TRBV2 to TRBJ2-1; D is ambiguous. V shed 6 bases and J shed 6 bases, with 18 bases lying between them. This CDR3 comprises 15 residues. The germline gives CDR1 SNHLY, CDR2 FYNNEI. This chain's CDR3 is CASRFSRTLGNEQFF. The CDR3 DNA sequence: TGTGCCAGCAGGTTTTCCCGGACCCTGGGCAATGAGCAGTTCTTC.

This chain joins TRBV4-1 and TRBJ2-3; D unclear. The CDR3 totals 15 residues. V lost 6 bases, J lost 0 bases, and 13 bases lay in between. CDR1 is MGHRA and CDR2 is YSYEKL in the germline V gene. The CDR3 bases are TGCGCCAGCAGTCACGGACGGCCCAGCACAGATACGCAGTATTTT. Amino acids: CASSHGRPSTDTQYF.

This chain links TRBV3-1 (or the pseudogene TRBV3-2) with TRBJ2-2; D gene unclear. Between the trimmed V and J ends, which lost 1 base and 3 bases, there was a span of 12 bases. The CDR3 contains 16 residues. Germline-derived CDR1 and CDR2 are LGHDT and YNNKEL (reference sequence). The DNA of the CDR3 is TGTGCCAGCAGCCAAGTCAGTCTCGGACACACCGGGGAGCTGTTTTTT. This codes for CASSQVSLGHTGELFF.

V gene TRBV7-3 combines with J gene TRBJ2-3, with 9 nucleotides matching TRBD2. Germline trimming cut 4 bases from V and 5 bases from J; bases unmatched to any gene: 10. The CDR3 covers 16 residues. CDR1 is SGHTA and CDR2 is FQGTGA in the germline V gene. CDR3 coding DNA: TGTGCCAGCAGCTCCCCGGGACTAGCAGTCGTAGATACGCAGTATTTT. Translation gives CASSSPGLAVVDTQYF.

This clone was counted only a few times. V is TRBV3-1 (or the pseudogene TRBV3-2) and J is TRBJ2-7, with TRBD1 identical over 11 bases. V lost 4 bases and J lost 6; bases outside the gene matches: 5. This CDR3 is built from 14 residues. Germline CDR1 is LGHDT and CDR2 is YNNKEL (reference sequence). CDR3 in amino acids: CASSPGTGGVEQYF. The CDR3 coding sequence is TGTGCCAGCAGCCCTGGGACAGGGGGTGTCGAGCAGTACTTC.

The chain combines TRBV28 with TRBJ1-5; D might be TRBD1 (6 bases). This CDR3 region has 16 residues. Trimming pared 1 base from V and 6 bases from J, leaving 16 bases between. Germline assignment: CDR1 MDHEN and CDR2 SYDVKM. CDR3 bases: TGTGCCAGCAGTTTATTAAGTGGGGGGCCTAGTCAGCCCCAGCATTTT. Encoded protein: CASSLLSGGPSQPQHF.

V and J are TRBV10-3 and TRBJ2-3; 11 bases match TRBD1. The germline gives CDR1 ENHRY, CDR2 SYGVKD. The CDR3 has 15 residues. V lost 2 bases, J lost 5 bases, and 3 bases stayed unmatched. The CDR3, as DNA: TGTGCCATCAGTGAGAGGGGACAGGGGGAAGATACGCAGTATTTT. Its protein product is CAISERGQGEDTQYF.

This clone showed up just a few times. The genes are TRBV7-2 and TRBJ1-6; 8 bases align to TRBD1. CDR1 is SGHTA and CDR2 is FQGNSA in the germline V gene. V shed 4 bases and J 10 bases; nucleotides not matched to a gene: 6. The CDR3 length is 14 residues. CDR3 residues: CASSWTGKNSPLHF. The CDR3 DNA is TGTGCCAGCAGCTGGACAGGGAAGAACTCACCCCTCCACTTT.

This clone appeared a few times. The V and J genes are TRBV7-2 and TRBJ2-7; TRBD1 matches at 8 bases. Per germline, CDR1 SGHTA and CDR2 FQGNSA. This CDR3 region has 14 residues. After removal of 4 bases from V and 3 bases from J, the junction contained 5 bases not matched to a gene. CDR3 nucleotides: TGTGCCAGCAGCTCCAGGACAGGGCTCTACGAGCAGTACTTC. Translated: CASSSRTGLYEQYF.

The chain links TRBV5-1 to TRBJ2-5; the D is unclear. The V end was cut by 3 bases, the J end by 9 bases, with 24 bases between. Looked up from germline, CDR1 is SGHRS and CDR2 is YFSETQ. The CDR3 consists of 16 residues. CDR3 region: CASSSVRATGKMPQYF. CDR3 bases: TGCGCCAGCAGCTCTGTAAGAGCGACTGGGAAAATGCCCCAGTACTTC.

Judged by abundance, this clone is medium-sized. This rearrangement joins TRBV28 to TRBJ2-7; maybe TRBD1 (5 bases). There are 15 residues in the CDR3. Germline V CDR1 and CDR2: MDHEN, SYDVKM. Trimming took off 2 bases at V and 5 bases at J, with 16 bases between the two ends. The CDR3 sequence: CASSLDVMGPHEQYF. Written as DNA, the CDR3 is TGTGCCAGCAGTTTAGACGTTATGGGGCCCCACGAGCAGTACTTC.

This chain joins TRBV19 and TRBJ2-7; 10 bases are shared with TRBD1. The CDR3 covers 15 residues. The V segment lost 3 bases and the J segment 5 bases; nucleotides outside the gene matches: 7. CDR1 and CDR2 (germline): LNHDA, SQIVND (reference sequence). CDR3 sequence: CASSIHRDRGNEQYF. Written as DNA, the CDR3 is TGTGCCAGTAGTATCCATCGGGACAGGGGCAACGAGCAGTACTTC.

The V call is TRBV25-1, the J call TRBJ1-5; D unclear. The CDR3 totals 14 residues. CDR1 MGHDK and CDR2 SYGVNS come from the germline V gene. V was cut by 2 bases and J by 3 bases, with 8 bases left in between. In nucleotides, the CDR3 is TGTGCCAGCAGTGAAACAACCCTCAATCAGCCCCAGCATTTT. Its protein product is CASSETTLNQPQHF.

The V gene is TRBV18, the J gene TRBJ2-3; D remains ambiguous. V lost 5 bases to trimming and J lost 6 bases, with 12 bases between them. The germline V gene has CDR1 KGHSH and CDR2 LQKENI. The CDR3 contains 13 residues. The CDR3 bases are TGTGCCAGCTCAGCCCCGGTGGAGGATACGCAGTATTTT. Amino acid sequence: CASSAPVEDTQYF.

V gene TRBV6-5 combines with J gene TRBJ2-4; unclear D gene. The V gene's germline CDR1 is MNHEY and CDR2 SVGAGI. There are 15 residues in the CDR3. V shed 0 bases and J shed 8 bases, with 14 bases lying between them. CDR3 sequence: CASSYSNQPSDIQYF. The CDR3 nucleotides read TGTGCCAGCAGTTACTCGAATCAGCCCTCGGACATTCAGTACTTC.

By share of the sample, this clone is medium-sized. The chain combines TRBV7-2 with TRBJ2-2, with D possibly being TRBD1 (5 bases). The V gene lost 2 bases and the J gene lost 0 bases, with 7 bases spanning the gap. Germline lookup yields CDR1 SGHTA and CDR2 FQGNSA. The CDR3 is 15 amino acids. CDR3 DNA: TGTGCCAGCAGCTTATTACAGGCGAACACCGGGGAGCTGTTTTTT. It is translated as CASSLLQANTGELFF.

This sequence joins TRBV5-1 and TRBJ2-2; a possible D gene is TRBD2 (6 bases). CDR3 length equals 15 residues. CDR1 is SGHRS and CDR2 is YFSETQ in the germline V gene. Trimming took off 3 bases at V and 0 bases at J, with 9 bases between the two ends. The CDR3 DNA sequence: TGCGCCAGCAGCTCCGGGACTGCGAACACCGGGGAGCTGTTTTTT. Translating it yields CASSSGTANTGELFF.

This chain joins TRBV5-1 and TRBJ2-1, with 7 bases fitting TRBD2. The trim removed 0 bases at V and 6 bases at J, leaving 12 bases unmatched. CDR3 length: 17 residues. Germline CDR1 is SGHRS and CDR2 is YFSETQ. The CDR3 spells CASSLVTQGLRFNEQFF. The CDR3 DNA follows: TGCGCCAGCAGCTTGGTAACCCAGGGACTACGTTTCAATGAGCAGTTCTTC.

The chain joins TRBV5-1 to TRBJ2-3; 8 bases match TRBD1. The CDR3 sequence is 15 residues long. Per the germline V gene, CDR1 is SGHRS and CDR2 is YFSETQ. Unmatched junction bases numbered 5, after V lost 4 bases and J lost 1 base. Here the CDR3 DNA reads TGCGCCAGCAGCCCGGGACAGGAGGGCACAGATACGCAGTATTTT. This sequence encodes CASSPGQEGTDTQYF.

The chain is built from TRBV5-1 and TRBJ1-2, with 8 bases lining up with TRBD1. Germline lookup yields CDR1 SGHRS and CDR2 YFSETQ. The CDR3 spans 17 residues. V shed 0 bases, J shed 0 bases, and the junction held 7 bases outside the gene matches. The CDR3 DNA follows: TGCGCCAGCAGCTTGGGACAGGGGCTAAGGGCTAACTATGGCTACACCTTC. Its protein product is CASSLGQGLRANYGYTF.

The rearrangement joins TRBV6-2 or TRBV6-3 to TRBJ2-7; D remains unclear. The CDR3 has 16 amino acids. V was trimmed by 1 base and J by 13 bases, leaving 26 bases between them. Looked up from germline, CDR1 is MNHEY and CDR2 is SVGEGT. The CDR3 bases are TGTGCCAGCAGTTACTATCTTCCGGACCACCCAAATAACTACTACTTC. Amino acids: CASSYYLPDHPNNYYF.

This sequence joins TRBV29-1 and TRBJ2-5; 12 positions match TRBD2. V gave up 6 bases and J gave up 3 bases; unmatched junction bases: 8. The CDR3 runs 15 residues. The germline V gene has CDR1 SQVTM and CDR2 ANQGSEA. CDR3 sequence (DNA): TGCAGCGTGCCGACTAGCGGGGGAGTCGAAGAGACCCAGTACTTC. Encoded protein: CSVPTSGGVEETQYF. The full variable domain, completed using reference TRBV29-1 and TRBJ2-5, is SAVISQKPSRDICQRGTSLTIQCQVDSQVTMMFWYRQQPGQSLTLIATANQGSEATYESGFVIDKFPISRPNLTFSTLTVSNMSPEDSSIYLCSVPTSGGVEETQYFGPGTRLLVL.

The genes are TRBV5-5 and TRBJ2-7; D is perhaps TRBD2 (6 bases). Germline V CDR1 and CDR2: SGHKS, YYEKEE (reference sequence). The V and J ends lost 3 bases and 5 bases respectively, with 15 bases between them. The CDR3 consists of 14 residues. CDR3 residues: CASSSGAGGHEQYF. The CDR3 DNA follows: TGTGCCAGCAGCTCCGGGGCCGGGGGTCACGAGCAGTACTTC.

The gene calls are TRBV15 and TRBJ2-3; D call uncertain. CDR1 is LNHNV and CDR2 is YYDKDF in the germline V gene (reference sequence). Trimming removed 0 bases at V and 6 bases at J, with 7 bases between. The CDR3 has 13 residues. The CDR3 DNA reads TGTGCCACCAGCAGAGATTACGAGGATACGCAGTATTTT. Translated, it gives CATSRDYEDTQYF.